This T cell receptor beta chain is drawn from a study of blood T cell repertoires in COVID-19. Between the trimmed V and J ends, which lost 5 bases and 0 bases, there was a span of 25 bases. This CDR3 contains 20 residues. Germline CDR1 and CDR2: MNHEY and SMNVEV (reference sequence). Everyone who took part was roughly 18 to 89 years old, and they came from 24 US areas. Which cohort a participant joined came from the clinical history participants gave. Per the original data handling: Estimated nucleated cell counts came from reference gene primer amplification. The repertoire was sequenced with immunoSEQ multiplex PCR; TCRdb's copy has only in-frame clones and lacks some. The DNA gave D and trimming, while V, J and clone size come from that table. The sample yields 150,000 to 200,000 clones, 85% seen once.

The clonotype originates from a man aged 40-49 years who had recovered from COVID-19. The chain recombines TRBV27 with TRBJ2-2, with D maybe TRBD1 (6 bases). The sample comprised PBMCs or T cells enriched from blood (not recorded which). The CDR3 sequence: CASSPSAFWGRKANTGELFF. The CDR3 nucleotides read TGTGCCAGCAGTCCCTCTGCGTTCTGGGGGCGAAAGGCGAACACCGGGGAGCTGTTTTTT.